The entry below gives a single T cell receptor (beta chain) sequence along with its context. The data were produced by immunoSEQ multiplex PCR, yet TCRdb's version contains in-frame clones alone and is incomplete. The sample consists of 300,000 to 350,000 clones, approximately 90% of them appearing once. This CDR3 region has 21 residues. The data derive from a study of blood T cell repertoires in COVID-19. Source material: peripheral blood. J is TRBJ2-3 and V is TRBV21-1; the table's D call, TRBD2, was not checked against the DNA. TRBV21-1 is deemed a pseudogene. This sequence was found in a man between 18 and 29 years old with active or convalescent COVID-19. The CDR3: CASSKVKPGLAGDGDTDTQYF. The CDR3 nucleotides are TGTGCCAGCAGCAAAGTAAAACCGGGACTAGCGGGAGATGGGGACACAGATACGCAGTATTTT.